This entry describes one T cell receptor beta chain. What it recognizes is unknown. The CDR3 spans 17 residues. Germline V CDR1 and CDR2: MGHRA, YSYEKL. Trimming shortened V by 4 bases and J by 1 base, and 19 bases separated the two germline ends. This entry belongs to a study of blood T cells in healthy people across ages. Study observations and caveats: Age brought a roughly linear fall in TCR beta diversity measured per million T cells. The percentage of naive T cells correlated strongly with TCR beta diversity.

A second PCR, run for roughly 7 to 11 cycles, used a sample-barcoded 5' primer plus a J-beta primer mix. TCRdb reprocessed the 5' RACE reads with MiXCR, giving one entry per CDR3 protein. This table holds about 780,000 distinct CDR3 sequences, 62% found once. The clonotype originates from a man in his thirties or forties in good health. Material: blood. The rearrangement uses TRBV4-1 and TRBJ1-1; D possibly corresponds to TRBD1 (6 bases). The CDR3 sequence: CASSRKTQGMKNTEAFF. In DNA, the CDR3 is TGCGCCAGCAGCCGTAAAACACAGGGAATGAAGAACACTGAAGCTTTCTTT.